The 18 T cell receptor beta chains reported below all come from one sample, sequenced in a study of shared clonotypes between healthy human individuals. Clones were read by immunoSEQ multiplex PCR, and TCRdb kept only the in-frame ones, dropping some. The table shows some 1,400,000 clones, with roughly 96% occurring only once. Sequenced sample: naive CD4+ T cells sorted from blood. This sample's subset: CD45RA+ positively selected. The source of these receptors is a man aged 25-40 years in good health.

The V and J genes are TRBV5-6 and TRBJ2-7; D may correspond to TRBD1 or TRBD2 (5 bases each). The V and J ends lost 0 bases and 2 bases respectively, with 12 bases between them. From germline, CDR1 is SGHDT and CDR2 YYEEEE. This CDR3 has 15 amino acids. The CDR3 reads CASSLVRGPPYEQYF. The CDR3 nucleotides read TGTGCCAGCAGCTTGGTTCGGGGACCACCCTACGAGCAGTACTTC. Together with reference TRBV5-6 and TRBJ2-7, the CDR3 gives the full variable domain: DAGVTQSPTHLIKTRGQQVTLRCSPKSGHDTVSWYQQALGQGPQFIFQYYEEEERQRGNFPDRFSGHQFPNYSSELNVNALLLGDSALYLCASSLVRGPPYEQYFGPGTRLTVT.

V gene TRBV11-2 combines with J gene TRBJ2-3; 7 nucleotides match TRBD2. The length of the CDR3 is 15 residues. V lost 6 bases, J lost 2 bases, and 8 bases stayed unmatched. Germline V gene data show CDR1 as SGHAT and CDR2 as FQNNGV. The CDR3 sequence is CASRIPAGITDTQYF. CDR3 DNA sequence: TGTGCCAGCAGGATTCCAGCGGGAATCACAGATACGCAGTATTTT. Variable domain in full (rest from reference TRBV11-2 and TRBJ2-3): EAGVAQSPRYKIIEKRQSVAFWCNPISGHATLYWYQQILGQGPKLLIQFQNNGVVDDSQLPKDRFSAERLKGVDSTLKIQPAKLEDSAVYLCASRIPAGITDTQYFGPGTRLTVL.

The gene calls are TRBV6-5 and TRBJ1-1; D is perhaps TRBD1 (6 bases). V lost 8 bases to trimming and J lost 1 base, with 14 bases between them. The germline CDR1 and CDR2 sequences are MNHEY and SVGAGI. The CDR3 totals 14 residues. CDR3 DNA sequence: TGTGCCAGCCGCAGGGGTTTGGGGAACACTGAAGCTTTCTTT. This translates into CASRRGLGNTEAFF.

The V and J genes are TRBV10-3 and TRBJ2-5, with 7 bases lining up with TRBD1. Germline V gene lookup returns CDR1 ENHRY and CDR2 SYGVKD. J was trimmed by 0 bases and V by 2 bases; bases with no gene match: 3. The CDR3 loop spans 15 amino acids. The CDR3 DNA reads TGTGCCATCAGTGAGGGGGACAGTTACCAAGAGACCCAGTACTTC. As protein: CAISEGDSYQETQYF.

The chain's CDR3 is CASSAGRDADGELFF. CDR3 nucleotides: TGTGCCAGTAGTGCCGGGCGGGATGCGGACGGGGAGCTGTTTTTT. The chain carries TRBV19 and TRBJ2-2, with D perhaps TRBD2 (6 bases). Germline loops: CDR1 LNHDA, CDR2 SQIVND (reference sequence). The ends were cut back, 5 bases at V and 7 bases at J, with 17 bases in the middle. This CDR3 has 15 residues.

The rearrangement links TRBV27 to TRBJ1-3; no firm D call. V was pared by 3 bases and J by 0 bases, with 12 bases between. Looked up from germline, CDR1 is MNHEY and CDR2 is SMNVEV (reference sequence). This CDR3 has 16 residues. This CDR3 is CASSLVAPDSGNTIYF. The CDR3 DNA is TGTGCCAGCAGTTTGGTCGCCCCCGACTCTGGAAACACCATATATTTT.

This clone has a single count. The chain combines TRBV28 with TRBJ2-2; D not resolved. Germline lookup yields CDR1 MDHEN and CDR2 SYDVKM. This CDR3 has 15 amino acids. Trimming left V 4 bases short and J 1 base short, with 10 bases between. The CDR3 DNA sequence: TGTGCCAGCAGTTCCACAAAATGGAACACCGGGGAGCTGTTTTTT. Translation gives CASSSTKWNTGELFF.

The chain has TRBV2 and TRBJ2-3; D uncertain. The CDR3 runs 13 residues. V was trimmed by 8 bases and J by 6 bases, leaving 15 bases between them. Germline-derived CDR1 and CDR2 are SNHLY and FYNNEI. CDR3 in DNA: TGTGCCAGCGAGTTCGAAAAAGTGGATACGCAGTATTTT. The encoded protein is CASEFEKVDTQYF.

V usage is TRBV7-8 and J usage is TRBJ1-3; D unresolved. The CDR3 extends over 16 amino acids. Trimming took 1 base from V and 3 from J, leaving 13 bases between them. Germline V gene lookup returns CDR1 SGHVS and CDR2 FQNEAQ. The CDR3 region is CASSLGGGLGGNTIYF. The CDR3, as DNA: TGTGCCAGCAGCTTAGGCGGCGGGCTAGGTGGAAACACCATATATTTT.

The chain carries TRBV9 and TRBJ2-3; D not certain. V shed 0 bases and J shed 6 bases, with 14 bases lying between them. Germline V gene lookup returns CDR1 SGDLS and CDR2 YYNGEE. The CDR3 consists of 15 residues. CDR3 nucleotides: TGTGCCAGCAGCGTAGAAGGCGGTATGGGGGATACGCAGTATTTT. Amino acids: CASSVEGGMGDTQYF.

The CDR3 loop reads CASSLYRDYEQYF. The CDR3 DNA follows: TGCGCCAGCAGCCTCTACCGGGACTACGAGCAGTACTTC. This chain uses TRBV10-1 with TRBJ2-7; a possible D gene is TRBD2 (5 bases). This CDR3 is 13 amino acids long. Trimming took off 6 bases at V and 3 bases at J, with 12 bases between the two ends. CDR1 WNHNN and CDR2 SYGVQD come from the germline V gene (reference sequence).

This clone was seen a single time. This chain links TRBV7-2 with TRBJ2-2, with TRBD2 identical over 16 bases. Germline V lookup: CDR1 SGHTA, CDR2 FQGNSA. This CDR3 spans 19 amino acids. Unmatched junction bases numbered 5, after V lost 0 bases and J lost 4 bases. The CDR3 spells CASSLAGTSGRASTGELFF. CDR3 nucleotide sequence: TGTGCCAGCAGCTTAGCTGGGACTAGCGGGAGGGCCAGCACCGGGGAGCTGTTTTTT.

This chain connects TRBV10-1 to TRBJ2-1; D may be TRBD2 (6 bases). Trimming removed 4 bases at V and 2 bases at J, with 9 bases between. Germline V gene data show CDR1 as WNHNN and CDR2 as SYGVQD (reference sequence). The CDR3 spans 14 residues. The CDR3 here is CASSVSGPYNEQFF. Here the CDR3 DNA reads TGCGCCAGCAGTGTTAGCGGCCCCTACAATGAGCAGTTCTTC.

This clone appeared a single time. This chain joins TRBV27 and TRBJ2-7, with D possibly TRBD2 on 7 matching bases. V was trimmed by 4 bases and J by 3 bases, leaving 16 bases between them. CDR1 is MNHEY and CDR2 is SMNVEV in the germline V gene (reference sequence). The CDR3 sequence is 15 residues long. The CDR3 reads CASSSRGAGYYEQYF. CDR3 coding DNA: TGTGCCAGCAGTTCCCGGGGGGCCGGATACTACGAGCAGTACTTC.

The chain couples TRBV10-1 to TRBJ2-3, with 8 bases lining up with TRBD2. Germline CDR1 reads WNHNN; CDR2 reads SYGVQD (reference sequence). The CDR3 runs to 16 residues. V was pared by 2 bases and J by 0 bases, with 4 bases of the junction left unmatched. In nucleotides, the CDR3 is TGCGCCAGCAGTGAGCAAGCGGGAGTAAGCACAGATACGCAGTATTTT. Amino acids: CASSEQAGVSTDTQYF.

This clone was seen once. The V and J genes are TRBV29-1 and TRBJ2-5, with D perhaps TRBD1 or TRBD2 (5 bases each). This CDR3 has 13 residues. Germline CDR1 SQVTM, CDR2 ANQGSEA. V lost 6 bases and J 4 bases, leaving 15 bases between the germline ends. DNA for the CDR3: TGCAGCGTCGCCCCGTCGGGGCGAGAGACCCAGTACTTC. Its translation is CSVAPSGRETQYF. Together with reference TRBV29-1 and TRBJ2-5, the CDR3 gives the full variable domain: SAVISQKPSRDICQRGTSLTIQCQVDSQVTMMFWYRQQPGQSLTLIATANQGSEATYESGFVIDKFPISRPNLTFSTLTVSNMSPEDSSIYLCSVAPSGRETQYFGPGTRLLVL.

CDR3 region: CASSLARTGRSLYTF. The CDR3 DNA reads TGTGCCAGCAGCTTAGCAAGGACAGGGCGCAGTCTGTACACCTTC. This chain joins TRBV7-2 and TRBJ1-2, with 8 positions matching TRBD1. Trimming at V came to 0 bases and at J to 11 bases, leaving 11 bases not matched to a gene. Germline CDR1 and CDR2: SGHTA and FQGNSA. The CDR3 is made up of 15 amino acids. The full variable domain, in which reference TRBV7-2 and TRBJ1-2 provide the parts outside the CDR3, is GAGVSQSPSNKVTEKGKDVELRCDPISGHTALYWYRQSLGQGLEFLIYFQGNSAPDKSGLPSDRFSAERTGGSVSTLTIQRTQQEDSAVYLCASSLARTGRSLYTFGSGTRLTVV.

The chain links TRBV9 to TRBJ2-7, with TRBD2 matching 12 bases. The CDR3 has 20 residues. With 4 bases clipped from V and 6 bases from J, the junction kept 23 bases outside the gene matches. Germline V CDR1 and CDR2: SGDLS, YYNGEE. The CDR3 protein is CASSFPIQDSPSGRVVEQYF. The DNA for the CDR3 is TGTGCCAGCAGCTTCCCGATACAGGACTCGCCTAGCGGGAGGGTGGTCGAGCAGTACTTC.